This TCR beta chain was recorded in a study of OX40 agonist ivuxolimab in advanced cancers. TCRdb's table, derived via immunoSEQ multiplex PCR, lists solely in-frame clones and lacks some. The sample consists of tens of thousands of clones, 90% to 95% of them appearing once. The CDR3 contains 14 residues. Per germline, CDR1 WNHNN and CDR2 SYGVQD (reference sequence). V lost 6 bases, J lost 0 bases, and 5 bases stayed unmatched. The sequence was collected from an adult with an advanced solid tumor such as melanoma, head and neck, liver or kidney cancer. Sequencing was performed on CD4+ or CD8+ T cells sorted from blood, taken in a trial of the OX40 agonist ivuxolimab. This chain joins TRBV10-1 and TRBJ2-7; 7 nucleotides align to TRBD1. The CDR3 sequence: CASSEQGRSYEQYF. CDR3 nucleotides: TGCGCCAGCAGCGAACAGGGGCGCTCCTACGAGCAGTACTTC.